The 2 T cell receptor beta chains listed next were all sequenced from one sample in a study of CD8 T cells in Susac syndrome (dated 2019 in TCRdb). Receptor amplification or capture employed the immunoSEQ multiplex PCR assay. RNA was extracted with the RNeasy kit and roughly 0.5 to 1 ug was reverse transcribed using random hexamers. The raw public data were reprocessed by TCRdb itself: fastp quality trimming at Q25, MiXCR clonotype calling, in-frame beta chains only. Every entry covers one CDR3 protein and lists the most common genes and DNA from its rows. This sample is represented by around 130,000 distinct CDR3 sequences; approximately 94% of them were singletons. About 0.098% of the sample lies in the top ten. Sequencing input: CD4+ T cells from PBMCs. The receptor set was obtained from a human donor in good health.

The gene calls are TRBV12-2 and TRBJ2-1; whether TRBD2, the table's D call, matches the DNA was not checked. TRBV12-2 is a pseudogene. This CDR3 has 16 residues. The CDR3 protein is CASRFTGLAVPFEQFF. In nucleotides, the CDR3 is TGTGCAAGTCGCTTCACGGGACTAGCGGTACCTTTTGAGCAGTTCTTC.

This chain joins TRBV18 and TRBJ2-7, with a possible D match to TRBD2 (5 bases). V was clipped by 1 base and J by 6 bases, with 10 bases between them. Germline CDR1 is KGHSH and CDR2 is LQKENI. The CDR3 covers 13 residues. The CDR3 DNA follows: TGTGCCAGCTCACCACGTCGGGGTGCCGAGCAGTACTTC. Translated, it gives CASSPRRGAEQYF.